The clone carrying this T cell receptor beta chain appeared a few times. Its antigen remains unknown. The CDR3 covers 14 residues. Trimming stripped 0 bases from V and 7 bases from J, with 13 bases between. Germline CDR1 reads DFQATT; CDR2 reads SNEGSKA (reference sequence). The source of the sample is a study of response to subunit inactivated influenza vaccine. General observations from the study: Every seasonal influenza vaccination brings in few new T cells, the authors suggested.

TCRdb passed the RT-PCR reads through MiXCR, listing each CDR3 protein once. The sample consists of approximately 730,000 distinct CDR3 sequences, roughly 14% of them appearing once. The source of this sequence is a man aged 45-65 years who received an inactivated influenza vaccine. The sample consisted of PBMCs from blood, taken around two weeks before vaccination. The chain has TRBV20-1 and TRBJ1-5; possible D gene TRBD1, 5 bases. The CDR3 protein is CSARDLGAGQPQHF. The CDR3 nucleotides read TGCAGTGCTAGAGATCTCGGGGCTGGGCAGCCCCAGCATTTT.